The 28 T cell receptor beta chains given below trace back to one sample, sequenced in a study of identical twins. TCRdb re-analysed the 5' RACE reads in MiXCR, keeping a single row per CDR3 protein. The table records approximately 500,000 distinct CDR3 sequences, roughly 26% of them present only once. This same sample was also taken into another study, of T cells expressing NK-cell markers.

Sequencing input: CD4+ T cells sorted from blood. Receptors originate from a woman younger than 30 in good health.

The chain links TRBV29-1 to TRBJ2-7, with D unclear. V was trimmed by 7 bases and J by 10 bases, leaving 17 bases between them. The CDR3 is 11 amino acids. The germline V gene has CDR1 SQVTM and CDR2 ANQGSEA. CDR3 sequence (DNA): TGCAGCGCTGTAGTTGGGGTCTTCCAGTACTTC. This translates into CSAVVGVFQYF.

This clonotype was picked up a small number of times. The gene calls are TRBV12-5 and TRBJ1-6; possibly TRBD1 for D (5 bases). Per germline, CDR1 LGHNT and CDR2 FRNRAP. The ends were cut back, 2 bases at V and 9 bases at J, with 11 bases in the middle. This CDR3 spans 14 amino acids. CDR3 bases: TGTGCTAGTGGTTTGACTACGAGGGGTTCACCCCTCCACTTT. It codes for CASGLTTRGSPLHF.

This clonotype was observed at least ten times. This chain links TRBV4-2 with TRBJ1-1; weak D call: TRBD1 (5 bases). The CDR3 is 13 residues long. Trimming took 2 bases from V and 3 from J, leaving 7 bases between them. Germline V CDR1 and CDR2: LGHNA, YNFKEQ. In DNA, the CDR3 is TGTGCCAGCAGCCAAAGAGGGGACACTGAAGCTTTCTTT. Its translation is CASSQRGDTEAFF.

The chain combines TRBV3-1 with TRBJ2-1; unclear D gene. Germline V gene sequence: CDR1 LGHDT, CDR2 YNNKEL (reference sequence). The CDR3 spans 10 residues. Trimming took off 4 bases at V and 8 bases at J, with 3 bases between the two ends. The CDR3: CASSRDEQFF. Here the CDR3 DNA reads TGTGCCAGCAGCCGGGATGAGCAGTTCTTC.

This clonotype was observed a few times. The chain employs TRBV20-1 and TRBJ2-3; perhaps D is TRBD1 or TRBD2 (5 bases each). Trimming took 6 bases from V and 2 from J, leaving 12 bases between them. In germline, CDR1 is DFQATT, CDR2 SNEGSKA (reference sequence). The CDR3 sequence is 13 residues long. This CDR3 is CSAPRGDTDTQYF. The CDR3 DNA reads TGCAGTGCCCCGAGGGGAGACACAGATACGCAGTATTTT.

The chain employs TRBV11-2 and TRBJ2-1; perhaps TRBD2 as D (6 bases). The germline gives CDR1 SGHAT, CDR2 FQNNGV. The CDR3 spans 17 residues. Trimming shortened V by 5 bases and J by 9 bases, and 26 bases separated the two germline ends. The CDR3 protein is CASSHLTPRAGRGEQFF. Here the CDR3 DNA reads TGTGCCAGCAGCCACCTTACACCAAGGGCAGGGCGGGGTGAGCAGTTCTTC.

This clonotype appeared a few times. The chain carries TRBV20-1 and TRBJ1-5, with 8 nucleotides matching TRBD1. V shed 3 bases, J shed 4 bases, and the junction held 17 bases outside the gene matches. This CDR3 contains 18 residues. Germline CDR1 DFQATT, CDR2 SNEGSKA (reference sequence). The chain's CDR3 is CSASSLQGARRDNQPQHF. In DNA form, the CDR3 reads TGCAGTGCTAGTTCCCTGCAGGGGGCGCGAAGGGATAATCAGCCCCAGCATTTT.

The rearrangement uses TRBV5-1 and TRBJ1-6, with no clear D. Per the germline V gene, CDR1 is SGHRS and CDR2 is YFSETQ. The CDR3 has 14 amino acids. V was clipped by 1 base and J by 5 bases, with 7 bases between them. The CDR3 nucleotides read TGCGCCAGCAGCTTGATTCCAGATAATTCACCCCTCCACTTT. Residues: CASSLIPDNSPLHF.

The chain recombines TRBV7-9 with TRBJ2-3, with 7 bases aligning to TRBD2. Per germline, CDR1 SEHNR and CDR2 FQNEAQ (reference sequence). J gave up 0 bases and V 3 bases, and 6 bases lay outside the gene matches. This CDR3 contains 16 residues. As DNA, the CDR3 is TGTGCCAGCAGCTTGAAAGGTAGCGGGAGCACAGATACGCAGTATTTT. Protein: CASSLKGSGSTDTQYF.

This clonotype has a handful of counts. The chain employs TRBV7-9 and TRBJ2-5, with a weak D call TRBD2 (5 bases). The CDR3 is 14 residues long. Trimming pared 2 bases from V and 5 bases from J, leaving 12 bases between. In germline, CDR1 is SEHNR, CDR2 FQNEAQ (reference sequence). The CDR3: CASSLRASSETQYF. The DNA of the CDR3 is TGTGCCAGCAGCTTAAGGGCTAGCTCCGAGACCCAGTACTTC.

This rearrangement joins TRBV5-1 to TRBJ2-2; 12 positions match TRBD1. The CDR3 totals 17 residues. The J segment lost 7 bases and the V segment lost 1 base, leaving 8 bases of the junction unmatched. The germline CDR1 and CDR2 sequences are SGHRS and YFSETQ. The DNA for the CDR3 is TGCGCCAGCAGCTTGACCCCCGGGACAGGGGGCGGCGGGGAGCTGTTTTTT. It yields the protein CASSLTPGTGGGGELFF.

The sample holds a few counts of this clonotype. V gene TRBV3-1 combines with J gene TRBJ2-1; D is possibly TRBD2 (6 bases). The germline gives CDR1 LGHDT, CDR2 YNNKEL (reference sequence). The ends were cut back, 4 bases at V and 8 bases at J, with 12 bases in the middle. The CDR3 consists of 13 residues. The CDR3 protein is CASSPRASDEQFF. The DNA of the CDR3 is TGTGCCAGCAGCCCAAGGGCTAGCGATGAGCAGTTCTTC.

This chain joins TRBV2 and TRBJ1-6, with D tentatively TRBD1 (5 bases). The CDR3 has 14 residues. Germline CDR1 SNHLY, CDR2 FYNNEI. The V gene lost 4 bases and the J gene lost 7 bases, with 11 bases spanning the gap. The CDR3 coding sequence is TGTGCCAGCAGTGTAGGCAGGGCGAATTCACCCCTCCACTTT. Protein sequence: CASSVGRANSPLHF.

This clonotype has a count of ten or more. The rearrangement links TRBV15 to TRBJ1-2; 7 nucleotides agree with TRBD1. The CDR3 has 15 amino acids. The junction had 10 bases not matched to a gene; V was cut back by 5 bases and J by 4 bases. In germline, CDR1 is LNHNV, CDR2 YYDKDF (reference sequence). The CDR3 region has the DNA TGTGCCACCAGCCCCCTTTCCGCAGGGGGCTATGGCTACACCTTC. This sequence encodes CATSPLSAGGYGYTF.

This clonotype appeared a single time. This chain uses TRBV5-1 with TRBJ1-1; possibly TRBD1 for D (6 bases). CDR3 length: 15 residues. Germline CDR1 is SGHRS and CDR2 is YFSETQ. With 5 bases removed from V and 4 bases from J, the gap between germline ends came to 18 bases. This chain's CDR3 is CASSLIPGAATEAFF. The CDR3 nucleotides read TGCGCCAGCAGTTTGATTCCGGGGGCGGCCACTGAAGCTTTCTTT.

This clonotype has more than one count but fewer than ten. The genes are TRBV14 and TRBJ2-2; D remains ambiguous. The germline gives CDR1 SGHDN, CDR2 FVKESK. This CDR3 comprises 13 residues. Trimming took off 3 bases at V and 8 bases at J, with 10 bases between the two ends. The CDR3 region has the DNA TGTGCCAGCAGCCATAATAGTTTTGGGGAGCTGTTTTTT. It encodes CASSHNSFGELFF.

This clonotype was picked up a small number of times. The rearrangement joins TRBV30 to TRBJ2-6; D not certain. This CDR3 has 15 amino acids. Germline V gene data show CDR1 as GTSNPN and CDR2 as SVGIG (reference sequence). V was shortened by 4 bases and J by 0 bases, with 10 bases between the two germline ends. In DNA, the CDR3 is TGTGCCTGGACGGACGGTAGCTCTGGGGCCAACGTCCTGACTTTC. Translating it yields CAWTDGSSGANVLTF.

V is TRBV18 and J is TRBJ1-1, with D perhaps matching TRBD1 (5 bases). Trimming took 2 bases from V and 6 from J, leaving 10 bases between them. Per germline, CDR1 KGHSH and CDR2 LQKENI. This CDR3 has 13 residues. In nucleotides, the CDR3 is TGTGCCAGCTCACCAGCGGGGGGTCCTGAAGCTTTCTTT. It is translated as CASSPAGGPEAFF.

This clonotype was picked up one time. V and J are TRBV4-2 and TRBJ2-2; 9 nucleotides match TRBD1. The germline gives CDR1 LGHNA, CDR2 YNFKEQ. J gave up 6 bases and V 0 bases, and 5 bases lay outside the gene matches. The CDR3 runs 16 residues. The CDR3 DNA sequence: TGTGCCAGCAGCCAAGAGCTACAGGGGGCGTCCGGGGAGCTGTTTTTT. Amino acids: CASSQELQGASGELFF.

The rearrangement joins TRBV20-1 to TRBJ1-1; TRBD1 agrees at 9 bases. This CDR3 spans 15 amino acids. Germline CDR1 is DFQATT and CDR2 is SNEGSKA (reference sequence). The V gene end was trimmed by 6 bases and the J gene end by 0 bases; junction bases not matched to a gene: 8. CDR3 sequence reads: CSAVGTGSMNTEAFF. CDR3 sequence (DNA): TGCAGTGCGGTCGGGACAGGGTCGATGAACACTGAAGCTTTCTTT.

This clonotype was observed a handful of times. The chain uses TRBV12-3 or TRBV12-4 and TRBJ2-1; the D gene is possibly TRBD1 (5 bases). The CDR3 runs to 13 residues. V was clipped by 7 bases and J by 8 bases, with 15 bases between them. Written as DNA, the CDR3 is TGTGCCAGCACCCTGGCAGGGTTCTATGAGCAGTTCTTC. Translation: CASTLAGFYEQFF.

The chain uses TRBV7-9 and TRBJ2-3; D possibly corresponds to TRBD2 (5 bases). The V end was cut by 3 bases, the J end by 15 bases, with 16 bases between. Germline CDR1 and CDR2: SEHNR and FQNEAQ (reference sequence). The CDR3 sequence is 12 residues long. DNA of the CDR3: TGTGCCAGCAGCTTTAGGAGGACCTTAAGATATTTT. Its protein product is CASSFRRTLRYF.

The chain couples TRBV3-1 to TRBJ2-3, with TRBD2 matching over 9 bases. The trim removed 4 bases at V and 4 bases at J, leaving 9 bases unmatched. The CDR3 spans 16 residues. CDR1 is LGHDT, CDR2 YNNKEL, per germline (reference sequence). The CDR3 DNA follows: TGTGCCAGCAGCCTAAGGACTAGCGCGTACGCAGATACGCAGTATTTT. It yields the protein CASSLRTSAYADTQYF.

This clonotype was detected a few times. The chain joins TRBV5-1 to TRBJ1-1; tentative D call: TRBD1 (6 bases). CDR3 length equals 12 residues. Germline CDR1 SGHRS, CDR2 YFSETQ. V lost 1 base and J lost 9, with 10 bases in between. CDR3 residues: CASSLSGGQAFF. Written as DNA, the CDR3 is TGCGCCAGCAGCTTGAGCGGGGGCCAAGCTTTCTTT.

This clonotype was observed a few times. The rearrangement links TRBV4-2 to TRBJ2-7, with D possibly being TRBD2 (6 bases). With 0 bases removed from V and 2 bases from J, the gap between germline ends came to 26 bases. Germline assignment: CDR1 LGHNA and CDR2 YNFKEQ. CDR3 size: 20 residues. DNA for the CDR3: TGTGCCAGCAGCCAAGATTCTCGGGACTCCCATCGACCTTACGCCTACGAGCAGTACTTC. As protein: CASSQDSRDSHRPYAYEQYF.

The chain recombines TRBV5-1 with TRBJ2-7; 12 bases agree with TRBD2. V lost 4 bases and J lost 2; bases outside the gene matches: 7. In germline, CDR1 is SGHRS, CDR2 YFSETQ. The CDR3 sequence is 16 residues long. DNA of the CDR3: TGCGCCAGCAGCATGGGACTAGCGGGCCCCGCCTACGAGCAGTACTTC. Its translation is CASSMGLAGPAYEQYF. The full variable domain, with the rest looked up from reference TRBV5-1 and TRBJ2-7, is KAGVTQTPRYLIKTRGQQVTLSCSPISGHRSVSWYQQTPGQGLQFLFEYFSETQRNKGNFPGRFSGRQFSNSRSEMNVSTLELGDSALYLCASSMGLAGPAYEQYFGPGTRLTVT.

This clonotype was seen repeatedly, ten times or more. This chain uses TRBV25-1 with TRBJ1-2; 7 nucleotides agree with TRBD1. Germline loops: CDR1 MGHDK, CDR2 SYGVNS. The trim removed 11 bases at V and 5 bases at J, leaving 8 bases unmatched. The CDR3 has 12 residues. Here the CDR3 DNA reads TGTGCCTGTGGGACAGAAAATTATGGCTACACCTTC. This codes for CACGTENYGYTF.

This clonotype was counted a few times. The chain employs TRBV5-1 and TRBJ2-5; D gene ambiguous. CDR1 and CDR2 from the germline V gene are SGHRS and YFSETQ. The V and J ends lost 4 bases and 5 bases respectively, with 12 bases between them. The length of the CDR3 is 13 residues. The CDR3 DNA reads TGCGCCAGCAGCCTTTCCCTAGAGGAGACCCAGTACTTC. Protein product: CASSLSLEETQYF.